A selection of T cell receptor beta chains follows, all from one sample in a study of shared clonotypes between healthy human individuals. Profiled with immunoSEQ multiplex PCR; TCRdb holds only in-frame clones, not every one. The sample yields over 2 million clones, roughly 94% seen once. What was sequenced was naive CD4+ T cells sorted from blood. All receptors derive from a man aged 18 to 29 in good health. CDR3s include the opening cysteine and the closing phenylalanine or tryptophan. The D gene is left open where the match is weak. Rows may omit the clone size; those that give it use once, few, many or a size class.

clone size: .
V gene: TRBV9
J gene: TRBJ1-2
D gene: .
CDR3 protein: CASSVVSGSGYTF
CDR3 DNA: TGTGCCAGCAGCGTAGTATCGGGGTCTGGCTACACCTTC

clone size: .
V gene: TRBV28
J gene: TRBJ2-5
D gene: .
CDR3 protein: CASSLRDHLGTQYF
CDR3 DNA: TGTGCCAGCAGTTTAAGGGACCATTTGGGGACCCAGTACTTC

clone size: .
V gene: TRBV7-2
J gene: TRBJ1-3
D gene: .
CDR3 protein: CASSPTANSGNTIYF
CDR3 DNA: TGTGCCAGCAGCCCGACAGCGAACTCTGGAAACACCATATATTTT

clone size: .
V gene: TRBV28
J gene: TRBJ2-7
D gene: .
CDR3 protein: CASSPGARNEQYF
CDR3 DNA: TGTGCCAGCAGTCCCGGGGCCCGAAACGAGCAGTACTTC

clone size: many
V gene: TRBV7-9
J gene: TRBJ2-3
D gene: .
CDR3 protein: CASSSSGDTQYF
CDR3 DNA: TGTGCCAGCAGCTCCTCGGGAGATACGCAGTATTTT

clone size: .
V gene: TRBV9
J gene: TRBJ2-3
D gene: .
CDR3 protein: CASSVAGSTDTQYF
CDR3 DNA: TGTGCCAGCAGCGTAGCGGGGTCCACAGATACGCAGTATTTT

clone size: .
V gene: TRBV28
J gene: TRBJ2-2
D gene: .
CDR3 protein: CASSPRTTNTGELFF
CDR3 DNA: TGTGCCAGCAGTCCCCGGACCACGAACACCGGGGAGCTGTTTTTT

clone size: .
V gene: TRBV4-1
J gene: TRBJ2-7
D gene: TRBD1
CDR3 protein: CASSEGQGFFYEQYF
CDR3 DNA: TGCGCCAGCAGCGAGGGACAGGGCTTTTTCTACGAGCAGTACTTC

clone size: .
V gene: TRBV27
J gene: TRBJ1-1
D gene: TRBD1
CDR3 protein: CASSFRGTGSTEAFF
CDR3 DNA: TGTGCCAGCAGTTTCCGGGGGACAGGGAGCACTGAAGCTTTCTTT

clone size: .
V gene: TRBV12-5
J gene: TRBJ2-5
D gene: .
CDR3 protein: CASGHMAQATQYF
CDR3 DNA: TGTGCTAGTGGCCACATGGCGCAGGCGACCCAGTACTTC

clone size: .
V gene: TRBV6-1
J gene: TRBJ1-2
D gene: .
CDR3 protein: CASIRLTRNDYGYTF
CDR3 DNA: TGTGCCAGCATCAGGTTAACCAGAAACGATTATGGCTACACCTTC

clone size: .
V gene: TRBV5-1
J gene: TRBJ2-7
D gene: .
CDR3 protein: CASGTVPNLKVYEQYF
CDR3 DNA: TGCGCCAGCGGGACCGTCCCAAACCTTAAAGTCTACGAGCAGTACTTC

clone size: .
V gene: TRBV19
J gene: TRBJ1-1
D gene: TRBD1
CDR3 protein: CASMADRVNTEAFF
CDR3 DNA: TGTGCCAGTATGGCGGACAGGGTGAACACTGAAGCTTTCTTT

clone size: .
V gene: TRBV29-1
J gene: TRBJ2-3
D gene: .
CDR3 protein: CSVLEGDTQYF
CDR3 DNA: TGCAGCGTCCTCGAGGGAGATACGCAGTATTTT

clone size: .
V gene: TRBV19
J gene: TRBJ1-2
D gene: .
CDR3 protein: CASSIGELKGNGYTF
CDR3 DNA: TGTGCCAGTAGTATTGGAGAACTGAAGGGGAATGGCTACACCTTC

clone size: .
V gene: TRBV6-1
J gene: TRBJ1-4
D gene: TRBD1
CDR3 protein: CASSLLQGVNEKLFF
CDR3 DNA: TGTGCCAGCAGTTTGTTACAGGGGGTAAATGAAAAACTGTTTTTT

clone size: .
V gene: TRBV30
J gene: TRBJ2-2
D gene: .
CDR3 protein: CAWSSRIGELFF
CDR3 DNA: TGTGCCTGGAGTTCCCGCATCGGGGAGCTGTTTTTT

clone size: .
V gene: TRBV21-1
J gene: TRBJ1-1
D gene: .
CDR3 protein: CASSKAGRGVTEAFF
CDR3 DNA: TGTGCCAGCAGCAAAGCCGGCAGGGGGGTCACTGAAGCTTTCTTT

clone size: .
V gene: TRBV5-8
J gene: TRBJ2-5
D gene: .
CDR3 protein: CASSPGGPSRPQETQYF
CDR3 DNA: TGTGCCAGCAGCCCAGGAGGGCCCTCACGGCCCCAAGAGACCCAGTACTTC

clone size: .
V gene: TRBV2
J gene: TRBJ2-5
D gene: .
CDR3 protein: CASNQETQYF
CDR3 DNA: TGTGCCAGCAATCAAGAGACCCAGTACTTC

clone size: .
V gene: TRBV27
J gene: TRBJ2-5
D gene: .
CDR3 protein: CASRTGLETQYF
CDR3 DNA: TGTGCCAGCAGAACAGGTCTAGAGACCCAGTACTTC

clone size: .
V gene: TRBV5-5
J gene: TRBJ2-2
D gene: .
CDR3 protein: CASNSPGLDTGELFF
CDR3 DNA: TGTGCCAGCAACTCCCCCGGGTTGGACACCGGGGAGCTGTTTTTT

clone size: once
V gene: TRBV28
J gene: TRBJ1-6
D gene: .
CDR3 protein: CASSLNLSGRAPSPLHF
CDR3 DNA: TGTGCCAGCAGTTTAAATCTATCTGGGAGGGCTCCTTCACCCCTCCACTTT

clone size: once
V gene: TRBV5-8
J gene: TRBJ2-3
D gene: .
CDR3 protein: CASSLWTAPDTQYF
CDR3 DNA: TGTGCCAGCAGCTTGTGGACAGCCCCAGATACGCAGTATTTT

clone size: once
V gene: TRBV6-5
J gene: TRBJ2-3
D gene: TRBD2
CDR3 protein: CASRPSGARTDTQYF
CDR3 DNA: TGTGCCAGCAGACCAAGCGGGGCTCGCACAGATACGCAGTATTTT

clone size: .
V gene: TRBV13
J gene: TRBJ2-7
D gene: TRBD1
CDR3 protein: CASSQTGSYEQYF
CDR3 DNA: TGTGCCAGCAGCCAGACAGGGTCCTACGAGCAGTACTTC

clone size: .
V gene: TRBV30
J gene: TRBJ1-4
D gene: .
CDR3 protein: CAWSYNSQTNEKLFF
CDR3 DNA: TGTGCCTGGAGTTACAACAGTCAAACTAATGAAAAACTGTTTTTT

clone size: .
V gene: TRBV18
J gene: TRBJ2-7
D gene: .
CDR3 protein: CASSETLYEQYF
CDR3 DNA: TGTGCCAGCTCAGAGACACTCTACGAGCAGTACTTC

clone size: .
V gene: TRBV5-1
J gene: TRBJ1-1
D gene: .
CDR3 protein: CASSFGYAGGRGNTEAFF
CDR3 DNA: TGCGCCAGCAGCTTCGGGTACGCCGGGGGCAGGGGGAACACTGAAGCTTTCTTT

clone size: .
V gene: TRBV7-9
J gene: TRBJ1-4
D gene: TRBD1
CDR3 protein: CASSPRGPGEKLFF
CDR3 DNA: TGTGCCAGCAGCCCGAGGGGGCCCGGTGAAAAACTGTTTTTT

clone size: .
V gene: TRBV30
J gene: TRBJ2-7
D gene: TRBD1
CDR3 protein: CAWSSGQGVEQYF
CDR3 DNA: TGTGCCTGGAGTAGCGGACAGGGGGTCGAGCAGTACTTC

clone size: .
V gene: TRBV18
J gene: TRBJ1-4
D gene: .
CDR3 protein: CASSPRPRGGYGERKLFF
CDR3 DNA: TGTGCCAGCTCACCTAGACCCCGGGGCGGCTACGGAGAGAGGAAACTGTTTTTT

clone size: .
V gene: TRBV6-5
J gene: TRBJ2-5
D gene: TRBD2
CDR3 protein: CASGSGIVLETQYF
CDR3 DNA: TGTGCCAGCGGTAGCGGGATCGTTTTGGAGACCCAGTACTTC

clone size: .
V gene: TRBV9
J gene: TRBJ1-6
D gene: TRBD1
CDR3 protein: CASSDEPGGVRGSYNSPLHF
CDR3 DNA: TGTGCCAGCAGCGACGAGCCAGGGGGCGTAAGGGGCTCCTATAATTCACCCCTCCACTTT

clone size: .
V gene: TRBV7-2
J gene: TRBJ2-2
D gene: TRBD2
CDR3 protein: CASSFGLAGGGGELFF
CDR3 DNA: TGTGCCAGCAGCTTTGGACTAGCGGGAGGAGGCGGGGAGCTGTTTTTT

clone size: once
V gene: TRBV28
J gene: TRBJ2-7
D gene: TRBD2
CDR3 protein: CASIPSGGISYEQYF
CDR3 DNA: TGTGCCAGTATCCCCAGCGGGGGAATCTCCTACGAGCAGTACTTC

clone size: .
V gene: TRBV6-1
J gene: TRBJ2-6
D gene: TRBD2
CDR3 protein: CASSDGGDFSGANVLTF
CDR3 DNA: TGTGCCAGCAGTGATGGGGGGGACTTCTCTGGGGCCAACGTCCTGACTTTC

clone size: .
V gene: TRBV10-3
J gene: TRBJ1-2
D gene: .
CDR3 protein: CAIRTDSEGGYTF
CDR3 DNA: TGTGCCATCAGGACCGACTCCGAAGGCGGCTACACCTTC

clone size: .
V gene: TRBV5-8
J gene: TRBJ1-2
D gene: .
CDR3 protein: CASSLRGYGYTF
CDR3 DNA: TGTGCCAGCAGCCTTCGAGGCTATGGCTACACCTTC

clone size: .
V gene: TRBV9
J gene: TRBJ2-3
D gene: TRBD2
CDR3 protein: CASSVRAGGGVRGTDTQYF
CDR3 DNA: TGTGCCAGCAGCGTGAGAGCGGGAGGTGGGGTGAGGGGCACAGATACGCAGTATTTT

clone size: .
V gene: TRBV7-2
J gene: TRBJ2-7
D gene: .
CDR3 protein: CASSLGLGLSYEQYF
CDR3 DNA: TGTGCCAGCAGCTTGGGGCTAGGGTTATCCTACGAGCAGTACTTC

clone size: .
V gene: TRBV7-9
J gene: TRBJ1-4
D gene: .
CDR3 protein: CASSRQFNEKLFF
CDR3 DNA: TGTGCCAGCAGCCGACAGTTTAATGAAAAACTGTTTTTT

clone size: .
V gene: TRBV10-3
J gene: TRBJ2-3
D gene: TRBD2
CDR3 protein: CAIRGGREDTQYF
CDR3 DNA: TGTGCCATCCGGGGGGGCAGGGAAGATACGCAGTATTTT

clone size: .
V gene: TRBV7-2
J gene: TRBJ2-7
D gene: TRBD2
CDR3 protein: CASSSPRAGGSEQYF
CDR3 DNA: TGTGCCAGCAGCTCCCCTAGAGCGGGAGGGAGCGAGCAGTACTTC

clone size: .
V gene: TRBV7-6
J gene: TRBJ1-3
D gene: .
CDR3 protein: CASSLVLNTNSGNTIYF
CDR3 DNA: TGTGCCAGCAGCTTAGTATTAAACACAAACTCTGGAAACACCATATATTTT